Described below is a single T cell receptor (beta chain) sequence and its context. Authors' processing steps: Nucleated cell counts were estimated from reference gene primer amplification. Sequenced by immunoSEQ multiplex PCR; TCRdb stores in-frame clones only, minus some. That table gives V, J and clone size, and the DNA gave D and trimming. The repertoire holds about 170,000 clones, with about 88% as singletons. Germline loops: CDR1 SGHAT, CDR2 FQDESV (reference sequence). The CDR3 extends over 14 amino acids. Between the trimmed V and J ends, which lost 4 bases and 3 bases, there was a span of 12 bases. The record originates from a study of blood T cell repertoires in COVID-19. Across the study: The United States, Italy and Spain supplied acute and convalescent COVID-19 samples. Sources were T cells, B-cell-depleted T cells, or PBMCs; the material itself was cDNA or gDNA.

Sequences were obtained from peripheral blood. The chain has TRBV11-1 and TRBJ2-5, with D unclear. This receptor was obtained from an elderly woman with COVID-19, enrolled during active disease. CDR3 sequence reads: CASSSVPREETQYF. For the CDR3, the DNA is TGTGCCAGCAGCTCGGTCCCACGCGAAGAGACCCAGTACTTC.